Listed below are T cell receptor beta chains from one sample, sequenced in a study of cytomegalovirus exposure and HLA in healthy donors. TCRdb keeps only in-frame clones here, not all; method: immunoSEQ multiplex PCR. The table shows about 150,000 clones, with approximately 73% occurring only once. Sequencing input: PBMCs. Every receptor here comes from a young woman in good health and CMV-seronegative. CDR3s include the opening cysteine and the closing phenylalanine or tryptophan. The D gene is left open where the match is weak.

CASSLSYEQFF TRBV7-2 NA
CASSLGRVTSYEQYF TRBV7-2 NA
CASSAQVAETQYF TRBV11-3 NA
CASSQVLRGYEQYF TRBV4-2 NA
CAISDRGGAYEQYF TRBV10-3 TRBD1
CASSGLAENEQFF TRBV10-2 NA
CASSWKGLRNTEAFF TRBV6-1 NA
CSVELQGAKTEAFF TRBV29-1 TRBD1
CASSQDERSNEQFF TRBV4-1 NA
CASSQVGTGNEKLFF TRBV4-1 TRBD1
CASRRDSNEKLFF TRBV7-9 NA